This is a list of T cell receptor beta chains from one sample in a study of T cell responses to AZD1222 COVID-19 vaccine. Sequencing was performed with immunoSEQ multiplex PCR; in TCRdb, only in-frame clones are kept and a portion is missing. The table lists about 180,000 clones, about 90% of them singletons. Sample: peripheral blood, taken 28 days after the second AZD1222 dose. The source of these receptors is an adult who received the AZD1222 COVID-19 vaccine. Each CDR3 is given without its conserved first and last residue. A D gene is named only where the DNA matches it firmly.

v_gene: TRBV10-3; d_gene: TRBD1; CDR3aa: AISASGTEAAGNTIY
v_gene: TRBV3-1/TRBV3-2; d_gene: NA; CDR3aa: ASSQGGGNYGYT
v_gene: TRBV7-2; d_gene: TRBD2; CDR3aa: ASSLVAGGRSEQF
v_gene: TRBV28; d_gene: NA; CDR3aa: ASRLKGLNGYT
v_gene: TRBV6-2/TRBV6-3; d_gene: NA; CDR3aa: ASSYPYGGLF
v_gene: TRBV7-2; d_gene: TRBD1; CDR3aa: ASSSRGQGARETQY
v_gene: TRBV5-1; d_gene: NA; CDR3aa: ASSLDGRSSYEQY
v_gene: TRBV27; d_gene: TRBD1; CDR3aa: ASSLSGTGLNIQY
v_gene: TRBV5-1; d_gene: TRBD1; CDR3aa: ASSQATGLLGNQPQH
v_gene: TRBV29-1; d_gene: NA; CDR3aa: SVEGVGYNEQF
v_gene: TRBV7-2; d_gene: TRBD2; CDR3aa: ASSFELAGASGDTQY
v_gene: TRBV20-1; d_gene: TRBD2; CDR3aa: SASRSGGAFREQF
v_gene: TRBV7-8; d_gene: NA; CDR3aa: ASSFYAANEKLF
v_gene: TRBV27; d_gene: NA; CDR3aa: ASSSGYTRVMNNSPLH
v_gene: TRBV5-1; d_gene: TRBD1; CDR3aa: ASRRDRVMETQY
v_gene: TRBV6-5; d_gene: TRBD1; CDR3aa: ASSYARDSYEKLF
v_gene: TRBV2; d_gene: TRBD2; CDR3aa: ASRISRGLVNEQF
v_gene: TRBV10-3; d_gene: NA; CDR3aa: AISGQMNTEAF
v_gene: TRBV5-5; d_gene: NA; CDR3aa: ASSRGGETQY
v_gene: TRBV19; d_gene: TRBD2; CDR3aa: ASSIGLADSSGELF
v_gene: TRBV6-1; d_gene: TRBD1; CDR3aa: ASSEVGQGAWGYT
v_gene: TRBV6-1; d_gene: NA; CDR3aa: ASSESNSGNTIY
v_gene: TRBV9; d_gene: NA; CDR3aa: ASSGQAGWETQY
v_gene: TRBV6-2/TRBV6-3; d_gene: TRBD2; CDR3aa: ASSYSLAGGDTQY
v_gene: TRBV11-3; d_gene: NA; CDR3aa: ASSLGRGSDEQY
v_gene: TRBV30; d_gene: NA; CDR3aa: AWNSGGANQKPLH
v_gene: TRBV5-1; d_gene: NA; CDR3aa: ASSPSGSYEQY
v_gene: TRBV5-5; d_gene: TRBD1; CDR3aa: ASSAAGTDIYEQY
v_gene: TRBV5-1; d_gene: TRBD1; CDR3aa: ASSQGQGKDTQY
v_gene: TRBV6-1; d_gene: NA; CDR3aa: ASSEYSGGGQY
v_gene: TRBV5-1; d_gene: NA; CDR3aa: ASSLNRGSSSDTQY
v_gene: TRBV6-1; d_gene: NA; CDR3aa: ASSEFGYEQF
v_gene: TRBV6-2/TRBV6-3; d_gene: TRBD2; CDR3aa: ASSLLAGGNTGELF
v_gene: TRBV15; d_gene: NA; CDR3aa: ATSRGGSTGELF
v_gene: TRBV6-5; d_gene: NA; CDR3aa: ASKLDSSNEKLF
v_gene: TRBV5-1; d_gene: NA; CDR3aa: ASSLGDTTYEQY